This T cell receptor (beta chain) stems from a study of STAT5B mutations in CD4+ large granular lymphocyte leukemia. CDR1 and CDR2 from the germline V gene are SGHAT and FQNNGV. The J segment lost 6 bases and the V segment lost 3 bases, leaving 1 base of the junction unmatched. This CDR3 comprises 13 residues. The study, taken as a whole, reports: Top patient clones used TRBV06 genes more often: 8/27 versus 2/35 in controls.

Repertoires were generated with immunoSEQ multiplex PCR, while TCRdb's copy carries only in-frame clones and drops some. The table lists roughly 21,000 clones, approximately 75% of them singletons. With regard to this clone: Its antigen is not identified.

Material for sequencing was CD4+ T cells from blood buffy coats. The clonotype originates from a human donor in good health. This chain uses TRBV11-2 with TRBJ2-7; 11 bases agree with TRBD2. CDR3 DNA: TGTGCCAGCAGCTTGGGGACTAGCGGCGAGCAGTACTTC. This encodes CASSLGTSGEQYF. The full variable domain, rest sourced from reference TRBV11-2 and TRBJ2-7, is EAGVAQSPRYKIIEKRQSVAFWCNPISGHATLYWYQQILGQGPKLLIQFQNNGVVDDSQLPKDRFSAERLKGVDSTLKIQPAKLEDSAVYLCASSLGTSGEQYFGPGTRLTVT.